This T cell receptor beta chain was recovered during a study of cytomegalovirus exposure and HLA in healthy donors. Trimming stripped 6 bases from V and 3 bases from J, with 11 bases between. This CDR3 contains 13 residues. The germline V gene has CDR1 ENHRY and CDR2 SYGVKD. Study results and limitations: Presence/absence results assume similar sequencing depth per donor, which may not hold. Researchers counted roughly 150 TCR beta chains as cytomegalovirus-associated.

This clone was found many times. The antigen remains undetermined. PCR employed 60 Vbeta and 13 Jbeta primers. Some clones are missing from TCRdb's copy, which holds only in-frame ones; the method was immunoSEQ multiplex PCR. This sample has around 150,000 clones, with about 80% found just once. The rearrangement joins TRBV10-3 to TRBJ1-2, with D maybe TRBD1 (5 bases). This receptor was obtained from a man younger than 45 in good health and CMV-seronegative. Sample: PBMCs. The CDR3 nucleotides read TGTGCCATCAGCCTCAGGGAGGACTATGGCTACACCTTC. It yields the protein CAISLREDYGYTF.